The following is a T cell receptor beta chain sequence with its context. The source of the sample is a study of blood T cell repertoires in COVID-19. For the study at large: Samples of COVID-19 (acute and convalescent) were obtained from the United States, Italy and Spain. Nucleic acid was either cDNA or gDNA, and it came from T cells, B-cell-depleted T cells, or PBMCs.

The authors' processing: Nucleated cell counts were estimated from reference gene primer amplification. The repertoire was sequenced with immunoSEQ multiplex PCR; TCRdb's copy has only in-frame clones and lacks some. The V and J calls and the clone size are those of that table, but D and trimming were determined from the DNA. In the table there are 40,000 to 50,000 clones, about 88% of which are singletons. Germline CDR1 is SGHTA and CDR2 is FQGNSA. V gave up 2 bases and J gave up 6 bases, with 14 bases separating them. The CDR3 extends over 14 amino acids. This TCR was sampled from a human donor in a cohort sampled during active COVID-19. The rearrangement uses TRBV7-2 and TRBJ2-7; tentative D call: TRBD2 (6 bases). The sample comprised peripheral blood. The DNA of the CDR3 is TGTGCCAGCAGCTTATTTCAGGGAGGATCCGAGCAGTACTTC. Translation: CASSLFQGGSEQYF.